Only one count was recorded for the clone carrying this T cell receptor (beta chain). This sample is part of a study of cytomegalovirus exposure and HLA in healthy donors. 60 Vbeta and 13 Jbeta primers were used in PCR. Profiling relied on immunoSEQ multiplex PCR, and the TCRdb table lists in-frame clones only, not all of them. The table has approximately 170,000 clones, approximately 79% seen once; the top ten hold 2.3%. Germline lookup yields CDR1 GTSNPN and CDR2 SVGIG (reference sequence). Trimming left V 3 bases short and J 3 bases short, with 14 bases between. CDR3 length: 14 residues. Sequencing was performed on PBMCs. This chain uses TRBV30 with TRBJ1-2; no definite D call. This clonotype originated in a male donor in good health and CMV-seronegative. CDR3 sequence reads: CAWSGQVIDYGYTF. CDR3 nucleotide sequence: TGTGCCTGGAGCGGCCAGGTTATCGACTATGGCTACACCTTC.